Each of the 27 T cell receptor beta chains below was sequenced from the same sample in a study of cytomegalovirus exposure and HLA in healthy donors (dated by TCRdb to the late 2010s). Library preparation was by the immunoSEQ multiplex PCR assay. TCRdb took over this immuneACCESS table, retaining in-frame rearrangements with V and J assigned. Such tables are incomplete; in checked studies, under half of the missing clones stem from an unresolved V gene, and the remainder is unexplained. The sample records about 190,000 clones, 80% to 85% of which are singletons. Of the sample, around 2.8% is held by the ten largest clones. The sample comprised PBMCs. These receptors originate from a woman aged 18-29 years in good health and CMV-seropositive.

This chain connects TRBV6-1 to TRBJ1-2; D is ambiguous. The CDR3 contains 12 residues. V gave up 8 bases and J gave up 0 bases, with 7 bases separating them. Germline-derived CDR1 and CDR2 are MNHNS and SASEGT. In DNA, the CDR3 is TGTGCCAGCGCTCAGGCTAACTATGGCTACACCTTC. It codes for CASAQANYGYTF.

This clone was seen more than once but under ten times. The V gene is TRBV7-9, the J gene TRBJ2-7; D is ambiguous. V was clipped by 6 bases and J by 3 bases, with 9 bases between them. The CDR3 loop spans 12 amino acids. The germline V gene encodes CDR1 SEHNR and CDR2 FQNEAQ (reference sequence). For the CDR3, the DNA is TGTGCCAGCAGTTCGTCACACTACGAGCAGTACTTC. Translation: CASSSSHYEQYF.

The J gene is TRBJ2-1, the V gene TRBV5-8; TRBD2 aligns across 11 bases. V was clipped by 0 bases and J by 7 bases; unmatched bases: 12. CDR1 is SGHTS and CDR2 is YDEGEE in the germline V gene. CDR3 size: 18 residues. The CDR3, as DNA: TGTGCCAGCAGCTTGGCGGTCCTAGCGGGGGGCCGGGGGAATGAGCAGTTCTTC. Amino acid sequence: CASSLAVLAGGRGNEQFF.

This clone was observed a few times. This rearrangement joins TRBV11-2 to TRBJ1-1; the D gene is possibly TRBD1 (5 bases). V was cut by 5 bases and J by 5 bases, with 15 bases left in between. The CDR3 runs to 14 residues. CDR1 and CDR2 (germline): SGHAT, FQNNGV. The DNA for the CDR3 is TGTGCCAGCAGCGGGGCCAGGAAGGGGACTGAAGCTTTCTTT. This translates into CASSGARKGTEAFF.

The chain has TRBV9 and TRBJ1-2; weak D call: TRBD1 (5 bases). The CDR3 has 15 residues. CDR1 SGDLS and CDR2 YYNGEE come from the germline V gene. Trimming stripped 4 bases from V and 8 bases from J, with 21 bases between. The CDR3 loop reads CASSPQTERGGGYTF. The CDR3 DNA reads TGTGCCAGCAGCCCCCAAACGGAAAGGGGAGGCGGCTACACCTTC.

The rearrangement links TRBV6-1 to TRBJ1-6; perhaps TRBD1 as D (5 bases). The length of the CDR3 is 14 residues. Between the trimmed V and J ends, which lost 10 bases and 10 bases, there was a span of 20 bases. CDR1 and CDR2 (germline): MNHNS, SASEGT. The CDR3 bases are TGTGCCACAACCTCCGGGGGTGGGGAGTCACCCCTCCACTTT. The encoded protein is CATTSGGGESPLHF.

V gene TRBV4-3 combines with J gene TRBJ1-2; the match to TRBD1 covers 8 bases. Losses at the gene ends were 0 bases for V and 6 bases for J; bases not matched to a gene: 9. The CDR3 spans 16 residues. CDR1 LGHNA and CDR2 YSLEER come from the germline V gene. The CDR3 reads CASSQDRGRGRDGYTF. Written as DNA, the CDR3 is TGCGCCAGCAGCCAAGACCGCGGCAGGGGGCGGGATGGCTACACCTTC.

This clone was recorded at least ten times. This chain connects TRBV19 to TRBJ1-3; TRBD1 aligns across 9 bases. Germline CDR1 LNHDA, CDR2 SQIVND (reference sequence). V shed 5 bases, J shed 2 bases, and the junction held 4 bases outside the gene matches. The CDR3 sequence is 15 residues long. Written as DNA, the CDR3 is TGTGCCAGTAGTCGCGGGACAGGGCCTGGAAACACCATATATTTT. It is translated as CASSRGTGPGNTIYF.

The V and J genes are TRBV27 and TRBJ1-6; 7 bases are shared with TRBD1. This CDR3 spans 14 amino acids. Unmatched junction bases numbered 4, after V lost 6 bases and J lost 5 bases. The germline CDR1 and CDR2 sequences are MNHEY and SMNVEV (reference sequence). The CDR3 bases are TGTGCCAGCAGAATACAGGGGAATAATTCACCCCTCCACTTT. Its translation: CASRIQGNNSPLHF.

This chain connects TRBV28 to TRBJ1-1, with 7 bases fitting TRBD1. Looked up from germline, CDR1 is MDHEN and CDR2 is SYDVKM. The trim removed 6 bases at V and 7 bases at J, leaving 14 bases unmatched. CDR3 length equals 15 residues. The CDR3, as DNA: TGTGCCAGCAGAGGTCACCAGGGGGGCGTGGGTGAAGCTTTCTTT. Residues: CASRGHQGGVGEAFF. Full variable domain (rest looked up from reference TRBV28 and TRBJ1-1): DVKVTQSSRYLVKRTGEKVFLECVQDMDHENMFWYRQDPGLGLRLIYFSYDVKMKEKGDIPEGYSVSREKKERFSLILESASTNQTSMYLCASRGHQGGVGEAFFGQGTRLTVV.

This clone was counted once. The V call is TRBV4-3, the J call TRBJ2-3; TRBD2 matches 11 bases. V was clipped by 0 bases and J by 0 bases; unmatched bases: 11. CDR3 length: 20 residues. The germline gives CDR1 LGHNA, CDR2 YSLEER. The CDR3: CASSQDSSLAGGSSTDTQYF. The CDR3 DNA sequence: TGCGCCAGCAGCCAAGATTCCAGCCTAGCGGGGGGCTCTAGCACAGATACGCAGTATTTT.

The chain employs TRBV7-8 and TRBJ2-7; the D is unclear. Per germline, CDR1 SGHVS and CDR2 FQNEAQ. The CDR3 runs 12 residues. V lost 0 bases and J 6 bases, leaving 6 bases between the germline ends. DNA for the CDR3: TGTGCCAGCAGCTTAGCGTCCGGCGAGCAGTACTTC. Its translation: CASSLASGEQYF.

The CDR3 nucleotides are TGTGCCAGCAATCTAGGGAGAGCTGAAGCTTTCTTT. Translating gives CASNLGRAEAFF. The V call is TRBV6-6, the J call TRBJ1-1; D is uncertain. The V end lost 7 bases, the J end lost 6 bases, and 12 bases lay between the germline ends. Germline CDR1 is MNHNY and CDR2 is SVGAGI (reference sequence). The CDR3 is 12 amino acids.

V is TRBV5-1 and J is TRBJ1-2; D uncertain. V lost 2 bases and J 5 bases, leaving 10 bases between the germline ends. The CDR3 runs 13 residues. Per the germline V gene, CDR1 is SGHRS and CDR2 is YFSETQ. The DNA of the CDR3 is TGCGCCAGCAGCTTTGAGGGAATTTATGGCTACACCTTC. Its protein is CASSFEGIYGYTF.

The rearrangement links TRBV5-1 to TRBJ2-1; 8 nucleotides line up with TRBD2. The V segment lost 2 bases and the J segment 6 bases; nucleotides outside the gene matches: 4. The CDR3 length is 14 residues. From germline, CDR1 is SGHRS and CDR2 YFSETQ. CDR3 in DNA: TGCGCCAGCAGCTTTCTCGCGGGGGGCAATGAGCAGTTCTTC. It codes for CASSFLAGGNEQFF.

The gene calls are TRBV6-6 and TRBJ1-5; tentatively, D is TRBD1 (6 bases). This CDR3 has 14 residues. The germline gives CDR1 MNHNY, CDR2 SVGAGI (reference sequence). V was pared by 2 bases and J by 7 bases, with 12 bases between. The CDR3 loop is CASSYPAGAQPQHF. CDR3 DNA: TGTGCCAGCAGTTACCCGGCGGGGGCGCAGCCCCAGCATTTT.

J is TRBJ2-1 and V is TRBV7-9; D gene unclear. Germline CDR1 SEHNR, CDR2 FQNEAQ (reference sequence). The CDR3 is 12 residues long. The germline V and J ends were trimmed by 4 bases and 8 bases, with 9 bases remaining between them. CDR3 bases: TGTGCCAGCAGCTCCACATTCGATGAGCAGTTCTTC. This translates into CASSSTFDEQFF.

This rearrangement joins TRBV5-6 to TRBJ2-5, with TRBD1 as a possible D gene (5 bases). In germline, CDR1 is SGHDT, CDR2 YYEEEE. The CDR3 consists of 14 residues. The V and J ends lost 4 bases and 2 bases respectively, with 12 bases between them. CDR3 bases: TGTGCCAGCAGCGTCAAGGGGCTTCAAGAGACCCAGTACTTC. It codes for CASSVKGLQETQYF. Full variable domain (missing parts from reference TRBV5-6 and TRBJ2-5): DAGVTQSPTHLIKTRGQQVTLRCSPKSGHDTVSWYQQALGQGPQFIFQYYEEEERQRGNFPDRFSGHQFPNYSSELNVNALLLGDSALYLCASSVKGLQETQYFGPGTRLLVL.

The chain uses TRBV6-5 and TRBJ2-1; 13 bases align to TRBD2. The length of the CDR3 is 15 residues. The trim removed 4 bases at V and 7 bases at J, leaving 4 bases unmatched. Germline CDR1 and CDR2: MNHEY and SVGAGI. The CDR3: CASSSLAGGRNEQFF. The CDR3 coding sequence is TGTGCCAGCAGTTCACTAGCGGGGGGGAGGAATGAGCAGTTCTTC.

V gene TRBV28 combines with J gene TRBJ2-1; 9 bases line up with TRBD1. The CDR3 totals 18 residues. Germline V gene data show CDR1 as MDHEN and CDR2 as SYDVKM. Trimming cost V 5 bases and J 6 bases; bases outside gene matches: 17. The CDR3 coding sequence is TGTGCCAGCAGTCTCCCCAGGACAGGGGTCCCGGGGAGCAATGAGCAGTTCTTC. Amino acids: CASSLPRTGVPGSNEQFF.

The V call is TRBV5-4, the J call TRBJ2-1, with a tentative D call TRBD1 (5 bases). The germline gives CDR1 SGHNT, CDR2 YYREEE (reference sequence). This CDR3 comprises 15 residues. V was pared by 0 bases and J by 0 bases, with 7 bases between. The CDR3 spells CASSLGQGSYNEQFF. DNA for the CDR3: TGTGCCAGCAGCTTGGGGCAGGGCTCCTACAATGAGCAGTTCTTC.

This sequence joins TRBV9 and TRBJ1-5; D perhaps matches TRBD1 (6 bases). Trimming pared 4 bases from V and 7 bases from J, leaving 12 bases between. This CDR3 is 13 amino acids long. Looked up from germline, CDR1 is SGDLS and CDR2 is YYNGEE. This CDR3 reads CASSPGGGQPQHF. CDR3 bases: TGTGCCAGCAGCCCTGGGGGGGGCCAGCCCCAGCATTTT.

This chain links TRBV6-5 with TRBJ1-5; D may be TRBD1 (6 bases). CDR3 length: 16 amino acids. Trimming left V 4 bases short and J 0 bases short, with 13 bases between. Germline V gene lookup returns CDR1 MNHEY and CDR2 SVGAGI. CDR3 coding DNA: TGTGCCAGCAGTTCCTCCAGGGGCGATAGCAATCAGCCCCAGCATTTT. Its protein product is CASSSSRGDSNQPQHF.

The CDR3 sequence is CASSYSGDSGANVLTF. CDR3 DNA sequence: TGTGCCAGCAGTTACTCGGGAGACTCTGGGGCCAACGTCCTGACTTTC. The gene calls are TRBV6-5 and TRBJ2-6, with D tentatively TRBD2 (5 bases). The CDR3 totals 16 residues. The V end was cut by 0 bases, the J end by 0 bases, with 6 bases between. Germline V lookup: CDR1 MNHEY, CDR2 SVGAGI.

This sequence joins TRBV19 and TRBJ1-2, with D perhaps matching TRBD1 (5 bases). With 5 bases removed from V and 3 bases from J, the gap between germline ends came to 7 bases. This CDR3 contains 12 residues. CDR1 is LNHDA and CDR2 is SQIVND in the germline V gene (reference sequence). This CDR3 is CASSSGDYGYTF. The CDR3 DNA is TGTGCCAGTAGTTCGGGGGACTATGGCTACACCTTC.

The genes are TRBV19 and TRBJ2-1; a possible D gene is TRBD2 (6 bases). This CDR3 is built from 14 residues. Trimming shortened V by 5 bases and J by 4 bases, and 12 bases separated the two germline ends. The V gene's germline CDR1 is LNHDA and CDR2 SQIVND (reference sequence). The chain's CDR3 is CASSFRDLYNEQFF. The CDR3 DNA reads as TGTGCCAGTAGTTTCCGGGACTTGTACAATGAGCAGTTCTTC.

The chain joins TRBV13 to TRBJ2-5; D possibly corresponds to TRBD2 (5 bases). Germline CDR1 and CDR2: PRHDT and FYEKMQ (reference sequence). CDR3 length equals 15 residues. V gave up 4 bases and J gave up 4 bases, with 16 bases separating them. The chain's CDR3 is CASSYREGARETQYF. The DNA of the CDR3 is TGTGCCAGCAGCTACCGGGAAGGAGCGCGAGAGACCCAGTACTTC.